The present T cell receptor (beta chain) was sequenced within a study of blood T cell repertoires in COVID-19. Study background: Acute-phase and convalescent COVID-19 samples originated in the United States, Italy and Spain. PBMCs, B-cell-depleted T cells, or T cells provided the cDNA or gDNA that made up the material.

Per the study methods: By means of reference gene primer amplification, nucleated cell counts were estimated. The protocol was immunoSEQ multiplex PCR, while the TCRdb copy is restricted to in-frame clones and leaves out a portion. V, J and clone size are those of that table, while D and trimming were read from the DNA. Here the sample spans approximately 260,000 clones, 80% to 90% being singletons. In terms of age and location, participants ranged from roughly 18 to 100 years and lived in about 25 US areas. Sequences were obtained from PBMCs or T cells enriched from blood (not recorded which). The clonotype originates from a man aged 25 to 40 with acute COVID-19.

In DNA form, the CDR3 reads TGTGCCAGCAGCTTACAGGGGACCTCGTTCACAGATACGCAGTATTTT. As protein: CASSLQGTSFTDTQYF. This chain connects TRBV5-8 to TRBJ2-3; TRBD1 matches 7 bases. The germline V gene encodes CDR1 SGHTS and CDR2 YDEGEE. This CDR3 contains 16 residues. Losses at the gene ends were 2 bases for V and 2 bases for J; bases not matched to a gene: 8.